Below, 18 T cell receptor beta chains from the same sample are listed, as sequenced in a study of T cell responses to AZD1222 COVID-19 vaccine. The repertoire was sequenced with immunoSEQ multiplex PCR; TCRdb's copy has only in-frame clones and lacks some. The repertoire holds 100,000 to 150,000 clones, with roughly nine tenths as singletons. The sample was peripheral blood, taken on day 0 of AZD1222 vaccination. The receptor set was obtained from an adult in good health.

V and J are TRBV11-2 and TRBJ2-1, with a tentative D call TRBD2 (6 bases). Looked up from germline, CDR1 is SGHAT and CDR2 is FQNNGV. The CDR3 spans 12 residues. The V gene lost 7 bases and the J gene lost 8 bases, with 12 bases spanning the gap. CDR3 bases: TGTGCCAGCAACTCCGGGGGACATGAGCAGTTCTTC. Its protein product is CASNSGGHEQFF.

The rearrangement joins TRBV29-1 to TRBJ2-3; D may be TRBD1 or TRBD2 (6 bases each). Trimming removed 1 base from V and 6 bases from J, with 14 bases in between. CDR1 and CDR2 from the germline V gene are SQVTM and ANQGSEA. The CDR3 is 14 amino acids. CDR3 DNA sequence: TGCAGCGTTGAAGGGGGGGCAGGGGTGGATACGCAGTATTTT. Translating it yields CSVEGGAGVDTQYF.

Only one count was recorded for this clone. The chain joins TRBV19 to TRBJ1-4; the match to TRBD1 covers 7 bases. The CDR3 is 15 amino acids. Trimming at V came to 4 bases and at J to 6 bases, leaving 8 bases not matched to a gene. CDR1 is LNHDA and CDR2 is SQIVND in the germline V gene (reference sequence). CDR3 nucleotide sequence: TGTGCCAGTAGTACCCGGACAACAGGGGATGAAAAACTGTTTTTT. Translating gives CASSTRTTGDEKLFF.

This chain connects TRBV24-1 to TRBJ2-7, with 8 bases aligning to TRBD1. Germline lookup yields CDR1 KGHDR and CDR2 SFDVKD. V was pared by 3 bases and J by 5 bases, with 8 bases of the junction left unmatched. The CDR3 totals 15 residues. The CDR3 DNA follows: TGTGCCACCAGTGATGCGACAGGGGAAATAAACGAGCAGTACTTC. Translation: CATSDATGEINEQYF.

The V and J genes are TRBV19 and TRBJ1-5; weak D call: TRBD1 (6 bases). This CDR3 is 15 amino acids long. Germline V gene lookup returns CDR1 LNHDA and CDR2 SQIVND (reference sequence). V was clipped by 2 bases and J by 4 bases, with 12 bases between them. The CDR3 bases are TGTGCCAGTAGTATATTTGGGACAACTAATCAGCCCCAGCATTTT. The encoded protein is CASSIFGTTNQPQHF.

The rearrangement uses TRBV28 and TRBJ1-2, with D possibly matching TRBD1 (6 bases). V was pared by 7 bases and J by 7 bases, with 13 bases between. There are 12 residues in the CDR3. The V gene's germline CDR1 is MDHEN and CDR2 SYDVKM. In nucleotides, the CDR3 is TGTGCCAGCATCTCAGGGGCCGGTGGCTACACCTTC. The encoded protein is CASISGAGGYTF.

This sequence joins TRBV10-2 and TRBJ1-2; D is unresolved. In germline, CDR1 is WSHSY, CDR2 SAAADI. V dropped 2 bases and J dropped 0 bases, with 10 bases sitting between them. CDR3 length: 15 amino acids. The CDR3 DNA reads TGCGCCAGCAGTGAGGGCCTCGGGGCTAACTATGGCTACACCTTC. It is translated as CASSEGLGANYGYTF.

This rearrangement joins TRBV19 to TRBJ2-2; 11 nucleotides line up with TRBD1. Germline CDR1 is LNHDA and CDR2 is SQIVND (reference sequence). The V gene end was trimmed by 4 bases and the J gene end by 3 bases; junction bases not matched to a gene: 13. The CDR3 consists of 19 residues. CDR3 sequence reads: CASSTLLGDRGSDTGELFF. Written as DNA, the CDR3 is TGTGCCAGTAGTACCCTGTTAGGGGACAGGGGGTCAGACACCGGGGAGCTGTTTTTT.

This chain's CDR3 is CASSRDSSNNSPLHF. In DNA form, the CDR3 reads TGTGCCAGCAGCCGCGACAGTTCCAATAATTCACCCCTCCACTTT. The V and J genes are TRBV6-5 and TRBJ1-6, with D perhaps TRBD1 (5 bases). This CDR3 has 15 residues. The germline CDR1 and CDR2 sequences are MNHEY and SVGAGI. V was clipped by 6 bases and J by 5 bases, with 14 bases between them.

The chain joins TRBV7-2 to TRBJ2-7, with a possible D match to TRBD1 (6 bases). The V gene lost 0 bases and the J gene lost 2 bases, with 14 bases spanning the gap. This CDR3 region has 16 residues. Germline V gives CDR1 SGHTA, CDR2 FQGNSA. The CDR3 DNA follows: TGTGCCAGCAGCTTAGCGCTTGGACAGACAACCTACGAGCAGTACTTC. Its translation is CASSLALGQTTYEQYF.

The chain couples TRBV4-1 to TRBJ1-1, with TRBD1 identical over 8 bases. Germline lookup yields CDR1 MGHRA and CDR2 YSYEKL. This CDR3 spans 14 amino acids. J lost 6 bases, V lost 3 bases, and 6 bases had no gene match. The CDR3 nucleotides read TGCGCCAGCAGCCAGCGGCAGGGGGCCCCTGAAGCTTTCTTT. Protein sequence: CASSQRQGAPEAFF.

The chain couples TRBV6-5 to TRBJ1-2; no firm D call. Trimming took off 8 bases at V and 8 bases at J, with 18 bases between the two ends. This CDR3 region has 13 residues. CDR1 is MNHEY, CDR2 SVGAGI, per germline. The CDR3 spells CASRLGGAGGYTF. The CDR3 nucleotides read TGTGCCAGCCGGTTAGGAGGCGCAGGAGGCTACACCTTC.

This clone was detected only a few times. The genes are TRBV5-3 and TRBJ1-4; 9 bases fit TRBD1. TRBV5-3 is an ORF for which the function is uncertain. The V and J ends lost 3 bases and 0 bases, in that order; junction bases with no gene match: 24. CDR3 size: 23 residues. The CDR3 reads CARSSGNRGPEGIKKTTNEKLFF. CDR3 bases: TGTGCCAGAAGCTCCGGTAACAGGGGGCCCGAGGGGATAAAAAAAACAACTAATGAAAAACTGTTTTTT.

The count of this clone is one. This sequence joins TRBV2 and TRBJ1-5; D unclear. V was clipped by 5 bases and J by 0 bases, with 14 bases between them. Germline V CDR1 and CDR2: SNHLY, FYNNEI. The CDR3 totals 16 residues. The CDR3 DNA sequence: TGTGCCAGCAGTCGTGGGTCGTTGTATAGCAATCAGCCCCAGCATTTT. This sequence encodes CASSRGSLYSNQPQHF.

This chain connects TRBV28 to TRBJ2-2; TRBD2 matches at 10 bases. V lost 8 bases, J lost 0 bases, and 6 bases stayed unmatched. The CDR3 runs to 16 residues. Germline lookup yields CDR1 MDHEN and CDR2 SYDVKM. CDR3 DNA sequence: TGTGCCAGCGTTTCAAGCGGGAGGGCGAACACCGGGGAGCTGTTTTTT. This sequence encodes CASVSSGRANTGELFF.

The chain recombines TRBV18 with TRBJ2-7; the D is unclear. The CDR3 totals 11 residues. V lost 5 bases and J lost 5, with 7 bases in between. The germline gives CDR1 KGHSH, CDR2 LQKENI. The CDR3 loop is CASSAFNEQYF. In nucleotides, the CDR3 is TGTGCCAGCTCAGCCTTCAACGAGCAGTACTTC.

In regard to this clone: Other DNA sequences from this sample encode an identical CDR3 as well. V and J are TRBV28 and TRBJ1-1; D unresolved. CDR3 length: 11 residues. Germline CDR1 is MDHEN and CDR2 is SYDVKM. V was shortened by 2 bases and J by 5 bases, with 3 bases between the two germline ends. CDR3 in amino acids: CASSLDTEAFF. DNA for the CDR3: TGTGCCAGCAGTTTAGATACTGAAGCTTTCTTT.

The gene calls are TRBV2 and TRBJ1-1; unclear D gene. Germline CDR1 and CDR2: SNHLY and FYNNEI. V was trimmed by 7 bases and J by 3 bases, leaving 21 bases between them. The CDR3 is 16 amino acids. The DNA for the CDR3 is TGTGCCAGCATCAGCCCCCGAACGGTGTTTGACACTGAAGCTTTCTTT. Amino acid sequence: CASISPRTVFDTEAFF.